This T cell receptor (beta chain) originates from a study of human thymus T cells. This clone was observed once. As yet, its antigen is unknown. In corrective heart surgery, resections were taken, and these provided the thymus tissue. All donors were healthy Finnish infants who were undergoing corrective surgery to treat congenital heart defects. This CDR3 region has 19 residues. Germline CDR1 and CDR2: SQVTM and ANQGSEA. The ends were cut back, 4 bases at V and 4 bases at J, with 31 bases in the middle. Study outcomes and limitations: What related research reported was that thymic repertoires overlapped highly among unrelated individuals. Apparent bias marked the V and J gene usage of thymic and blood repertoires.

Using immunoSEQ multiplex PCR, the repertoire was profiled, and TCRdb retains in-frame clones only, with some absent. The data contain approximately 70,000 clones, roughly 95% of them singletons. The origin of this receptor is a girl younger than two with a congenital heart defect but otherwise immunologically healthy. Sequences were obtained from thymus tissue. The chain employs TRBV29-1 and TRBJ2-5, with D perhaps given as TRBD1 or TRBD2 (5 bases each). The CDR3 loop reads CSVAHPLPGPRVNGETQYF. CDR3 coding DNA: TGCAGCGTTGCCCATCCCCTTCCGGGACCCCGAGTTAACGGAGAGACCCAGTACTTC.